Listed below are T cell receptor beta chains from one sample, sequenced in a study of T cell changes during pregnancy in multiple sclerosis. Using immunoSEQ multiplex PCR, the repertoire was profiled, and TCRdb retains in-frame clones only, with some absent. This table has 70,000 to 90,000 clones, roughly 93% appearing once. This sample comprised peripheral blood, obtained in the second trimester of pregnancy. These receptor sequences come from a female donor in good health, enrolled as a control in a pregnancy study. Each CDR3 is given without its conserved first and last residue.

TRBV5-1	TRBJ2-3	ASSLEGPADTQY
TRBV9	TRBJ1-6	ASSVDDNFSPLH
TRBV4-1	TRBJ2-4	ASSQGVHGLAGGLAKNIQY
TRBV11-3	TRBJ1-2	ASSSGKGGYT
TRBV20-1	TRBJ1-1	SASGEAF
TRBV4-3	TRBJ2-7	ASSQDGQGFNEQY
TRBV5-8	TRBJ2-1	ASSQPGGQRYNEQF
TRBV30	TRBJ1-1	AWSRKGGTEAF
TRBV5-8	TRBJ1-4	ASSREGLRAEKLF
TRBV2	TRBJ1-2	ASLDRDLPGGGYT
TRBV5-6	TRBJ1-2	ASRKYPDREYGYT
TRBV30	TRBJ1-2	AWTNHISVPGVYRPELNYGYT
TRBV15	TRBJ1-1	ATSSRTVEAF
TRBV7-3	TRBJ2-1	ASSLVGLAAPREQF
TRBV5-1	TRBJ2-5	ASSSYRGSETQY
TRBV6-5	TRBJ1-1	ASSYQLGTGAF
TRBV11-3	TRBJ2-7	ASSLGANYEQY
TRBV15	TRBJ1-5	ATSTGGTRGNQPQH
TRBV11-3	TRBJ2-7	ASSLGGAAYEQY
TRBV27	TRBJ2-3	ASSLGLAGGLPDTQY
TRBV5-1	TRBJ1-1	ASSFGSGNTEAF
TRBV9	TRBJ2-1	ASSVWYRARYNEQF
TRBV27	TRBJ2-5	ASRKKTGGIQETQY
TRBV9	TRBJ2-2	ASSPRGAGGADGELF
TRBV11-3	TRBJ1-3	ASSRTGISGNTIY
TRBV9	TRBJ2-3	ASSGGGPSRTQY
TRBV29-1	TRBJ1-2	SVEGPTGEYGYT
TRBV7-3	TRBJ1-6	ASSLRGQSNSPLH
TRBV4-1	TRBJ2-7	ASSPPSVGLHYEQY
TRBV19	TRBJ1-3	ASSNPTVSGNTIY
TRBV4-1	TRBJ2-7	ASSQVSGQLYEQY
TRBV6-6	TRBJ1-5	ASTRETNQPQH
TRBV11-1	TRBJ1-4	ASSSRQDFDEKLF
TRBV9	TRBJ2-1	ASSVGGSAYNEQF
TRBV4-2	TRBJ2-2	ASSQVGGGLGGELF
TRBV6-1	TRBJ1-2	ASSDQAGIYGYT
TRBV19	TRBJ1-2	ATLETYNYGYT
TRBV19	TRBJ1-1	ASSTDRERLNTEAF
TRBV7-3	TRBJ2-1	ASSLTEKDREWDNEQF
TRBV4-2	TRBJ2-2	ASERSGGAAGELF
TRBV7-2	TRBJ1-2	ASSLVYAESYGYT
TRBV11-2	TRBJ1-1	ASSLERGNTEAF
TRBV23-1	TRBJ1-1	ASSQSQNTEAF
TRBV19	TRBJ1-6	ASRGPSNSPLH
TRBV4-3	TRBJ1-1	ASSQVGHNIMNTEAF
TRBV6-5	TRBJ2-1	ASTRGTAYNEQF
TRBV5-6	TRBJ2-7	ASSLQGGSYEQY
TRBV19	TRBJ2-2	ASSGGQGADTGELF
TRBV18	TRBJ2-1	ASSRGGGMNEQF
TRBV5-6	TRBJ2-3	ASSLNRVEYTQY
TRBV4-2	TRBJ2-3	ASSQATSGEVDTQY
TRBV7-2	TRBJ1-1	ASSLYQGASPEAF
TRBV5-1	TRBJ1-6	ASSFGEGSSYNSPLH
TRBV4-1	TRBJ2-3	ASSLLSGTGTDTQY
TRBV4-3	TRBJ2-1	ASSQEASGGLSSYNEQF
TRBV5-4	TRBJ2-5	ASSFGGGGETQY
TRBV7-9	TRBJ2-3	ASRGALFSTDTQY
TRBV6-6	TRBJ2-3	ASSYSGTTPQY